This is a list of T cell receptor beta chains from one sample in a study of blood T cell repertoires in COVID-19. The table came from immunoSEQ multiplex PCR; TCRdb's copy has only in-frame clones and leaves some out. The sample lists a few hundred thousand clones, 87% occurring once. Sequencing was carried out using PBMCs or T cells enriched from blood (not recorded which). Every receptor here comes from a man in his forties in a cohort exposed to, infected with or recovered from COVID-19 (not recorded which). Each CDR3 is given with its conserved first and last residue. A D gene is named only where the DNA matches it firmly. Rows may omit the clone size; those that give it use once, few, many or a size class.

V: TRBV5-6
size: NA
J: TRBJ1-2
D: NA
CDR3: CASSLVGGNYGYTF
DNA: TGTGCCAGCAGCTTGGTCGGTGGTAACTATGGCTACACCTTC

V: TRBV3-1/TRBV3-2
size: NA
J: TRBJ2-5
D: TRBD1
CDR3: CASSQDIQGARGETQYF
DNA: TGTGCCAGCAGCCAAGATATACAGGGGGCCCGGGGGGAGACCCAGTACTTC

V: TRBV11-2
size: once
J: TRBJ2-7
D: TRBD1
CDR3: CASSLVGGTGNEQYF
DNA: TGTGCCAGCAGCCTAGTAGGAGGGACAGGCAACGAGCAGTACTTC

V: TRBV1
size: few
J: TRBJ1-2
D: NA
CDR3: CTSSPRQKGRGCLNYGYTF
DNA: TGCACCAGCAGTCCAAGGCAGAAGGGCAGGGGGTGTCTTAACTATGGCTACACCTTC

V: TRBV28
size: NA
J: TRBJ1-2
D: TRBD1
CDR3: CASSYKGAYGYTF
DNA: TGTGCCAGCTCTTACAAGGGGGCCTATGGCTACACCTTC

V: TRBV21-1
size: few
J: TRBJ1-2
D: NA
CDR3: CASSPPGGMGYTF
DNA: TGTGCCAGCAGCCCCCCGGGAGGGATGGGCTACACCTTC

V: TRBV2
size: NA
J: TRBJ2-2
D: TRBD2
CDR3: CASSVIRGGTGELFF
DNA: TGTGCCAGCAGTGTTATTCGGGGGGGCACCGGGGAGCTGTTTTTT

V: TRBV7-9
size: NA
J: TRBJ1-2
D: NA
CDR3: CASSFDGNYGYTF
DNA: TGTGCCAGCAGCTTTGACGGGAACTATGGCTACACCTTC

V: TRBV18
size: once
J: TRBJ2-7
D: TRBD1
CDR3: CASSPRDRFYEQYF
DNA: TGTGCCAGCTCACCCCGGGACAGATTCTACGAGCAGTACTTC

V: TRBV2
size: NA
J: TRBJ2-7
D: TRBD1
CDR3: CATLDRPFGEQYF
DNA: TGTGCCACCCTGGACAGGCCCTTTGGCGAGCAGTACTTC

V: TRBV5-4
size: NA
J: TRBJ2-5
D: NA
CDR3: CASSLGGRAYQETQYF
DNA: TGTGCCAGCAGCTTGGGGGGCAGGGCGTACCAAGAGACCCAGTACTTC

V: TRBV27
size: once
J: TRBJ2-4
D: NA
CDR3: CASSSGAKNIQYF
DNA: TGTGCCAGCAGTTCAGGGGCTAAAAACATTCAGTACTTC

V: TRBV7-6
size: NA
J: TRBJ2-2
D: TRBD1
CDR3: CASSLGQGAGTGELFF
DNA: TGTGCCAGCAGCTTAGGACAGGGGGCGGGCACCGGGGAGCTGTTTTTT

V: TRBV7-3
size: NA
J: TRBJ1-1
D: TRBD1
CDR3: CASKGQPNTEAFF
DNA: TGTGCCAGCAAGGGACAGCCGAACACTGAAGCTTTCTTT

V: TRBV19
size: few
J: TRBJ1-3
D: TRBD1
CDR3: CATPVPGQVLSGNTIYF
DNA: TGTGCCACTCCTGTCCCGGGACAGGTACTCTCTGGAAACACCATATATTTT

V: TRBV7-9
size: NA
J: TRBJ2-7
D: NA
CDR3: CAASGQGASYEQYF
DNA: TGTGCCGCATCAGGGCAGGGCGCATCCTACGAGCAGTACTTC

V: TRBV1
size: NA
J: TRBJ1-4
D: NA
CDR3: CTSSQALQPQGDEKLFF
DNA: TGCACCAGCAGCCAAGCCCTACAACCTCAGGGGGATGAAAAACTGTTTTTT

V: TRBV5-1
size: NA
J: TRBJ2-7
D: TRBD2
CDR3: CASRPTGTSGYEQYF
DNA: TGCGCCAGCAGGCCTACCGGGACTAGCGGCTACGAGCAGTACTTC

V: TRBV3-1/TRBV3-2
size: NA
J: TRBJ2-1
D: NA
CDR3: CASSWGSRRINEQFF
DNA: TGTGCCAGCAGCTGGGGCAGCAGGCGAATCAATGAGCAGTTCTTC

V: TRBV2
size: NA
J: TRBJ2-2
D: TRBD1
CDR3: CASKTGEGAAGELFF
DNA: TGTGCCAGCAAAACCGGAGAGGGGGCGGCCGGGGAGCTGTTTTTT

V: TRBV6-4
size: NA
J: TRBJ2-3
D: TRBD2
CDR3: CASRETSGSRSDTQYF
DNA: TGTGCCAGCAGGGAGACTAGCGGGAGTCGGTCAGATACGCAGTATTTT

V: TRBV19
size: NA
J: TRBJ2-2
D: TRBD1
CDR3: CASSIRRQGAPVWTGELFF
DNA: TGTGCCAGTAGTATACGTCGGCAGGGGGCGCCCGTTTGGACCGGGGAGCTGTTTTTT

V: TRBV30
size: NA
J: TRBJ2-7
D: NA
CDR3: CGVGGYEQYF
DNA: TGCGGGGTTGGCGGCTACGAGCAGTACTTC

V: TRBV6-5
size: NA
J: TRBJ2-7
D: TRBD2
CDR3: CASSSLAGTSYEQYF
DNA: TGTGCCAGCAGTTCTCTAGCGGGGACCTCCTACGAGCAGTACTTC

V: TRBV30
size: NA
J: TRBJ1-1
D: NA
CDR3: CAWISETGRAFF
DNA: TGTGCCTGGATTTCTGAAACAGGGAGAGCTTTCTTT

V: TRBV4-1
size: NA
J: TRBJ2-7
D: TRBD2
CDR3: CASSQDIEREGLRNEQYF
DNA: TGCGCCAGCAGCCAAGATATTGAGCGGGAGGGCCTAAGGAACGAGCAGTACTTC

V: TRBV2
size: NA
J: TRBJ1-6
D: TRBD1
CDR3: CAIPGQGNSPLHF
DNA: TGTGCCATCCCGGGACAGGGGAATTCACCCCTCCACTTT

V: TRBV30
size: NA
J: TRBJ1-4
D: NA
CDR3: CAWSVRGNEKLFF
DNA: TGTGCCTGGAGTGTACGGGGGAATGAAAAACTGTTTTTT

V: TRBV7-8
size: NA
J: TRBJ2-1
D: NA
CDR3: CASSQRRLVYNEQFF
DNA: TGTGCCAGCAGCCAGCGCCGACTAGTCTACAATGAGCAGTTCTTC

V: TRBV27
size: NA
J: TRBJ1-5
D: TRBD1
CDR3: CASSLSGQGSNQPQHF
DNA: TGTGCCAGCAGTTTATCAGGACAGGGGAGCAATCAGCCCCAGCATTTT

V: TRBV4-1
size: NA
J: TRBJ1-6
D: NA
CDR3: CASSQDQFSPLHF
DNA: TGCGCCAGCAGCCAAGATCAGTTTTCACCCCTCCACTTT

V: TRBV21-1
size: NA
J: TRBJ1-3
D: NA
CDR3: CASSKTGERGNTIYF
DNA: TGTGCCAGCAGCAAAACGGGGGAGCGAGGAAACACCATATATTTT

V: TRBV30
size: NA
J: TRBJ2-7
D: TRBD2
CDR3: CAWSSGTSRYEQYF
DNA: TGTGCCTGGAGTTCCGGGACTAGCCGCTACGAGCAGTACTTC

V: TRBV28
size: NA
J: TRBJ1-2
D: TRBD1
CDR3: CASSSPGGTGTYGYTF
DNA: TGTGCCAGCAGCTCCCCCGGAGGGACAGGGACCTATGGCTACACCTTC

V: TRBV18
size: NA
J: TRBJ2-6
D: NA
CDR3: CASSPTAGANVLTF
DNA: TGTGCCAGCTCACCTACTGCAGGGGCCAACGTCCTGACTTTC

V: TRBV6-5
size: NA
J: TRBJ2-6
D: TRBD2
CDR3: CASSPGLAGANVLTF
DNA: TGTGCCAGCAGTCCAGGACTAGCTGGGGCCAACGTCCTGACTTTC

V: TRBV12-3/TRBV12-4
size: NA
J: TRBJ1-1
D: NA
CDR3: CASSRTGDTEAFF
DNA: TGTGCCAGCAGCCGAACAGGCGACACTGAAGCTTTCTTT

V: TRBV28
size: NA
J: TRBJ2-1
D: NA
CDR3: CASALSEQFF
DNA: TGTGCCAGCGCGCTGAGTGAGCAGTTCTTC